This T cell receptor beta chain was recorded in a study of blood T cell repertoires in COVID-19 (dated by TCRdb to about 2020). Background for the entire study: The collaborator samples originated in the United States, Italy and Spain and spanned the acute and convalescent phases of COVID-19. A freely available public database, intended as a resource for researchers studying the immune response to SARS-CoV-2, is where the repertoires were released. Where available, HLA class I and class II types were obtained from metadata supplied by the sample provider rather than from assay-based typing. A de-identified subject ID, COVID-19 status, age in years and sex were almost always included in the sample metadata. Deeply sampled blood TCRbeta repertoires from subjects exposed to, actively infected with, or recovered from COVID-19 were included in the dataset. Samples came from the ongoing ImmuneRACE study (first 160 participants) plus 1,254 subjects from 6 global collaborators. The material from the prospective study consisted of cDNA or gDNA derived from T cells, B-cell-depleted T cells, or PBMCs. On the study overall, not on this receptor specifically: The amount of clinical and demographic metadata varied by source and participant and was provided uncurated.

This clone was counted only a few times. This clone's antigen is unknown. No base qualities exist here, and no much larger clone lies one base off it. CDR1 and CDR2 were assigned from the germline V gene as SGHDT and YYEEEE. V and J lose 0 bases and 0 bases, and a span of 6 bases separates them. The CDR3 runs 14 residues from the cysteine to the phenylalanine. Only the CDR3 DNA is retained, 42 bases long and in frame from the first base. TCRbeta CDR3 regions were amplified from genomic DNA using the immunoSEQ Assay, a bias-controlled multiplex PCR. The authors processed their data as follows. Nucleated cell counts per sample were estimated from amplification of reference gene primers within the assay. To quantify the absolute abundance of each unique TCRbeta CDR3 rearrangement, sequence reads were collapsed and filtered. For each sample, productive Simpson clonality was calculated by taking the square root of Simpson's diversity index across productive rearrangements. Entries here come from immuneACCESS through TCRdb and include only in-frame sequences with V and J called. Some clones fail to appear in such tables; in the studies checked, an unresolved V gene covers under half of the shortfall, and the cause of the remainder is unknown. Clonal size and the V and J genes are those of that table, whereas D and trimming came from the DNA. Across this sample there are hundreds of thousands of clones, with approximately 90% seen only once. In total, the top ten clones hold roughly 2% of the sample.

Another Seattle source contributed samples from volunteer blood donors who had recovered from COVID-19. Collaborating institutions collected whole blood in K2EDTA tubes following their own protocols. For TCRbeta analysis, collaborators shipped samples as frozen whole blood, isolated PBMCs, or DNA extracted from either of those sample types. The source of this sequence is a woman aged 35 to 49 who had recovered from COVID-19. Rearrangement joined TRBV5-6 to TRBJ1-2, with the D segment identity uncertain. The sequencing input was peripheral blood. The CDR3 region reads CASSLVGANYGYTF. The DNA reads TGTGCCAGCAGCTTGGTCGGGGCTAACTATGGCTACACCTTC.